The T cell receptor beta chain under discussion was sequenced for a study of T cell repertoires in ileal Crohn's disease. Turning to the study itself: Every patient was operated on for stricturing (about 60%) or penetrating (approximately 40%) complications.

Per sample, 500 to 650 nanograms of biopsy DNA were TCRB immunosequenced. Using immunoSEQ multiplex PCR, the repertoire was profiled, and TCRdb retains in-frame clones only, with some absent. The table records approximately 12,000 clones, 60% to 80% of them present only once. Described time point: neoterminal ileum biopsy at postoperative endoscopy, about 6 months after surgery. This clone was counted a few times. The CDR3 totals 13 residues. J gave up 8 bases and V 3 bases, and 2 bases lay outside the gene matches. From germline, CDR1 is SGHAT and CDR2 FQNNGV. The sequence was obtained from an adult with Crohn's disease. The chain is built from TRBV11-2 and TRBJ1-2, with 11 bases that match TRBD1. The specimen was ileal tissue. CDR3 amino acids: CASSLDRGQGYTF. The CDR3 region has the DNA TGTGCCAGCAGCTTGGACAGGGGGCAAGGCTACACCTTC.